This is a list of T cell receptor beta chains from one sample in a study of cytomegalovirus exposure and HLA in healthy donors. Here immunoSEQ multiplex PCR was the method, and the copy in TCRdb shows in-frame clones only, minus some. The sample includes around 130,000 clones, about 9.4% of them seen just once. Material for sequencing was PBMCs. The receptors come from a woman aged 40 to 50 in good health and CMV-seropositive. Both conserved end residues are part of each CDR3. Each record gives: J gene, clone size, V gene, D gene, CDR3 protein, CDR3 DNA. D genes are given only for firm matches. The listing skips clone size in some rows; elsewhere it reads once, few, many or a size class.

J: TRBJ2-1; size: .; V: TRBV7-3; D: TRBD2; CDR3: CASSLSGGTGWNEQFF; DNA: TGTGCCAGCAGCTTAAGCGGGGGGACTGGATGGAATGAGCAGTTCTTC
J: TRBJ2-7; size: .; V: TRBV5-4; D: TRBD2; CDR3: CASSPTSGGYEQYF; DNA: TGTGCCAGCAGTCCGACTAGCGGGGGCTACGAGCAGTACTTC
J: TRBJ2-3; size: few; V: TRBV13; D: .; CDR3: CASSFVRQSTDTQYF; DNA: TGTGCCAGCAGCTTCGTGAGACAGAGCACAGATACGCAGTATTTT
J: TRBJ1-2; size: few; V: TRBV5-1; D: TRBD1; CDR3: CASSSLLDREHGYTF; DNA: TGCGCCAGCAGCTCACTCCTCGACAGGGAACATGGCTACACCTTC
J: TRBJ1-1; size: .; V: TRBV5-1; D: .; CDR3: CASSWTANTEAFF; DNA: TGCGCCAGCAGCTGGACAGCGAACACTGAAGCTTTCTTT
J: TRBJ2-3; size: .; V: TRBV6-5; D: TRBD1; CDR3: CASSLTGADTQYF; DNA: TGTGCCAGCAGTTTAACAGGGGCAGATACGCAGTATTTT
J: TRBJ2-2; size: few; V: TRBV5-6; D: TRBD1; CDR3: CASSLVTGTVNTGELFF; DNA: TGTGCCAGCAGCTTGGTAACCGGGACAGTGAACACCGGGGAGCTGTTTTTT
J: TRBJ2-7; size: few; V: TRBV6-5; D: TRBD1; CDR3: CASSPDRGRGEQYF; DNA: TGTGCCAGCAGTCCGGACAGGGGGCGAGGCGAGCAGTACTTC
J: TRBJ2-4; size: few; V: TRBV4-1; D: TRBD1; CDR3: CASSQDGDRGYKNIQYF; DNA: TGCGCCAGCAGCCAAGATGGGGACAGGGGCTACAAAAACATTCAGTACTTC
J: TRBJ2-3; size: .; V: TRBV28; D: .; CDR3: CASSPPGADTQYF; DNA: TGTGCCAGCAGCCCACCAGGGGCGGATACGCAGTATTTT
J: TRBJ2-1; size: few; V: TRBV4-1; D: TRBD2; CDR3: CASSQTGERTSGGAMNEQFF; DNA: TGCGCCAGCAGCCAGACCGGAGAGAGGACTAGCGGGGGGGCTATGAATGAGCAGTTCTTC
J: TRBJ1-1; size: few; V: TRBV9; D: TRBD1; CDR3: CASSVPGQGGSEAFF; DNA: TGTGCCAGCAGCGTTCCGGGACAGGGCGGCTCCGAAGCTTTCTTT
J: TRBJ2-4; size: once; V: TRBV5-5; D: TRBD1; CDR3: CASSQDRGRILDIQYF; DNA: TGTGCCAGCAGCCAGGACAGGGGGCGCATCTTGGACATTCAGTACTTC
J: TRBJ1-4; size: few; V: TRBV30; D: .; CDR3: CAWSVEQAANEKLFF; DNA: TGTGCCTGGAGTGTGGAACAGGCGGCTAATGAAAAACTGTTTTTT
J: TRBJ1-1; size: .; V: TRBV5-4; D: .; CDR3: CASSFEVVSTEAFF; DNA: TGTGCCAGCAGCTTTGAGGTAGTTAGCACTGAAGCTTTCTTT
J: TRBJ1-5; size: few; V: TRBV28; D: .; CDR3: CASSQQDQPQHF; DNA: TGTGCCAGCAGCCAACAAGATCAGCCCCAGCATTTT